This TCR beta chain was captured in a study of neurological immune-mediated disorders (dated by TCRdb to the late 2010s). Background on the whole study: Using UMI-based sequencing, the study compared peripheral blood TCR-beta repertoires from patients with HTLV-I-associated myelopathy (HAM/TSP), patients with multiple sclerosis, and healthy controls. The cohort included some 70 subjects: some 15 with HAM/TSP, some 35 with multiple sclerosis, and around 20 healthy controls. Alongside PBMC samples, the set of approximately 100 TCR-beta libraries contained longitudinal samples, technical triplicates, and paired CD4+ and CD8+ T-cell subsets that had been sorted. Longitudinal HAM/TSP and healthy donors had 3 time-points each (roughly 3-40 month intervals).

A note on this clonotype: The clone's antigen remains unknown. Base quality data are lacking; no much larger clone is found one base away.

Broad study findings and their caveats: The highest TCR clonal expansion was observed in HAM/TSP patients, whereas the lowest was observed in MS patients, even when compared with healthy controls. Across subjects, expanded clones never shared an identical CDR3 amino acid sequence, which suggests that the TCR-beta repertoires in every group were private.

The CDR3 has 15 amino acids, counting the end cysteine and phenylalanine. Only the CDR3 DNA stays, 45 bases, in frame from base 1. V and J lose 4 bases and 4 bases, and a span of 13 bases separates them. To synthesize cDNA, template-switch 5'RACE was performed with a primer carrying a 10-nucleotide random unique molecular identifier so that each TCR transcript was tagged. Each sequencing run produced over 160 million TCR-beta sequences covering 15-18 subjects. The RNeasy kit was used to extract total RNA. The KAPA Real-time Library Amplification kit was used to amplify TCR-beta VDJ regions with primers targeting the TCR constant region and the 5'RACE anchor. Sample indexes and Illumina adaptors were added in a first PCR, after which library yield was increased in a second PCR. The roughly 650 bp TCR product was size-selected on a 2% E-gel SizeSelection system after Ampure bead purification. Before pooling, libraries had their quality checked on a Bioanalyzer, their concentration measured with Qubit, and their quantity determined with the Kapa Library Quantification kit. An Illumina HiSeq 2500 was used to sequence the libraries paired-end at 2 x 150 bp. To increase sequence diversity, about 25-31% phiX was spiked into each library pool. The source study handled its data this way. Quality-filtered reads were processed with the UMI-based MiGEC pipeline, which removed over 90% of raw TCR sequences during error correction. VDJ genes were aligned to IMGT germline references, and each clonotype was defined by a unique CDR3 amino acid sequence together with V-J genes. Clonal expansion, Shannon diversity and CDR3 relatedness were evaluated with VDJtools (CalcPairwiseDistances, ClusterSamples), while phylogenetic trees were built in CLCbio workbench. Using coefficient-of-variation modelling across technical triplicates, the study counted a clone as expanded if it had at least 8 unique UMIs. TCRdb itself trimmed the public reads at Q25 with fastp, ran MiXCR and retained productive beta chains. For every CDR3 protein sequence, its rows merge into one entry that carries the most common genes and DNA. In this record, the V and J calls reflect TCRdb's handling and not the investigators' own analysis. For this sample there are approximately 82,000 distinct CDR3 sequences; 13% appear just once. The ten top clones hold just under 5% of the sample.

This specimen's time point label, per the study, means: longitudinal time-point 2. Unsorted PBMC libraries were generated from 2 million PBMCs stored in RNAlater at -80 °C until RNA extraction. Peripheral blood was subjected to Ficoll-Hypaque density gradient centrifugation to isolate PBMCs, which were then cryopreserved in liquid nitrogen. The specimen sequenced was PBMCs. The sequence was obtained from a female donor with HTLV-1-associated myelopathy (HAM/TSP). The rearranged segments are TRBV12-3 or TRBV12-4 and TRBJ2-2, with the D segment identity uncertain. The CDR3 protein is CASSWGPTFTGELFF. The sequenced DNA is TGTGCCAGCAGTTGGGGTCCAACCTTCACCGGGGAGCTGTTTTTT.